The text below deals with one T cell receptor beta chain. This clone came up a few times. This clone's antigen is unknown. The record has no base qualities; no much larger clone is one base away. Collaborating institutions collected whole blood in K2EDTA tubes following their own protocols. For TCRbeta analysis, collaborators shipped samples as frozen whole blood, isolated PBMCs, or DNA extracted from either of those sample types. The sample comes from a study of blood T cell repertoires in COVID-19 (dated by TCRdb to 2018 to 2021). In the study overall: The collaborator samples originated in the United States, Italy and Spain and spanned the acute and convalescent phases of COVID-19. The prospective study material was composed of cDNA or gDNA derived from T cells, B-cell-depleted T cells, or PBMCs. Deeply sampled blood TCRbeta repertoires from subjects exposed to, actively infected with, or recovered from COVID-19 were included in the dataset. A freely available public database, intended as a resource for researchers studying the immune response to SARS-CoV-2, is where the repertoires were released. Samples were obtained from the ongoing ImmuneRACE study (first 160 participants) and from about 1,300 subjects provided by 6 global collaborators. The sample metadata nearly always contained a de-identified subject ID, COVID-19 status, age in years and sex. HLA class I and class II types, where available, came from metadata supplied by the sample provider rather than from assay-based typing.

General conclusions and limits of the study: The amount of clinical and demographic metadata varied by source and participant and was provided uncurated.

Reading the germline V gene gives CDR1 ENHRY and CDR2 SYGVKD. V is cut back by 6 bases and J by 2 bases, with 7 bases in the junction unmatched. From cysteine to phenylalanine, the CDR3 is 14 amino acids long. The kept DNA is CDR3 alone, 42 bases in frame from the first base. The immunoSEQ Assay, a bias-controlled multiplex PCR, was used to amplify TCRbeta CDR3 regions from genomic DNA. In the original analysis: The number of nucleated cells in each sample was estimated by amplification of reference gene primers within the assay. To quantify the absolute abundance of each unique TCRbeta CDR3 rearrangement, sequence reads were collapsed and filtered. For each sample, productive Simpson clonality was calculated as the square root of Simpson's diversity index across productive rearrangements. Entries here come from immuneACCESS through TCRdb and include only in-frame sequences with V and J called. Some clones fail to appear in such tables; in the studies checked, an unresolved V gene covers under half of the shortfall, and the cause of the remainder is unknown. V, J and clone size derive from that table, while D and trimming were established from the DNA sequence. Within this sample are about 86,000 clones, with 85% of them counted one time only. The ten largest clones take up 3.4% of the sample.

The TCR sequence derives from a man aged 50 to 59 with acute or convalescent COVID-19. The sample taken for sequencing was peripheral blood. Recombination linked TRBV10-3 to TRBJ2-7; 7 central bases correspond to TRBD1. The nucleotides are TGTGCCATCAGAAGACAGGGATCGACCTACGAGCAGTACTTC. Translated, it gives CAIRRQGSTYEQYF.